This note documents a single T cell receptor (beta chain) sequence. What it binds is not known. This entry is derived from a study of T cells after yellow fever vaccination. Study as a whole: Fractions with few cells were prepared using SMART-Seq v4 Ultra Low Input.

The CDR3 covers 12 residues. After removal of 7 bases from V and 4 bases from J, the junction contained 6 bases not matched to a gene. CDR1 is DFQATT and CDR2 is SNEGSKA in the germline V gene (reference sequence). Via MiXCR, TCRdb re-called the 5' RACE reads, giving one row per CDR3 protein. The sample carries around 530,000 distinct CDR3 sequences, roughly a sixth recorded once. The study, taken as a whole, reports: Booster sampling recovered most clones from primary vaccination (under 97% CD4, around 88% CD8). Overlap between CD4 and CD8 compartments was detected for a small share of clonotypes.

This clonotype was obtained from a man aged 18 to 30 who received the YFV17D yellow fever vaccine. This specimen consisted of PBMCs, obtained about 5 days after the first yellow fever vaccination. V is TRBV20-1 and J is TRBJ1-1, with 7 bases that match TRBD1. CDR3 loop: CSDRGSGTEAFF. The CDR3 nucleotides are TGCAGTGACAGGGGAAGCGGCACTGAAGCTTTCTTT.